These 10 T cell receptor beta chains were all obtained from the same sample, sequenced in a study of blood T cells in healthy people across ages. Through a sample-barcoded 5' primer and a J-beta primer mix, a second PCR was run for 7 to 11 cycles. TCRdb re-called the 5' RACE reads through MiXCR, storing one row per CDR3 protein. Among under 750,000 distinct CDR3 sequences, 45% to 55% were seen once, and the ten largest hold 20% to 25%. Material for sequencing was blood. These TCRs come from an elderly man in good health.

V and J are TRBV6-6 and TRBJ1-5, with 7 positions matching TRBD1. The V segment lost 4 bases and the J segment 6 bases; nucleotides outside the gene matches: 6. The CDR3 runs to 14 residues. The germline V gene has CDR1 MNHNY and CDR2 SVGAGI (reference sequence). The CDR3 region is CASSLQGSSQPQHF. In DNA, the CDR3 is TGTGCCAGCAGTTTACAGGGGTCCAGTCAGCCCCAGCATTTT.

Here the CDR3 DNA reads TGTGCCAGCAGCGGTAGCGGGGACGCCACAGATACGCAGTATTTT. Translated, it gives CASSGSGDATDTQYF. The gene calls are TRBV7-2 and TRBJ2-3, with 8 bases lining up with TRBD2. This CDR3 is built from 15 residues. The germline CDR1 and CDR2 sequences are SGHTA and FQGNSA. V gave up 5 bases and J gave up 2 bases; unmatched junction bases: 6.

A word on this clonotype: Relative to the germline gene, one junction end is altered; a read error may explain this. The rearrangement links TRBV20-1 to TRBJ2-7, with 8 bases aligning to TRBD1. The length of the CDR3 is 17 residues. Germline V gene lookup returns CDR1 DFQATT and CDR2 SNEGSKA (reference sequence). CDR3 sequence (DNA): TGCAGTGCCAGAGGTACCCGGACAGGGAGTCTCTCCTACGAGCAGTACTTC. As protein: CSARGTRTGSLSYEQYF.

The chain is built from TRBV11-1 and TRBJ2-1; TRBD1 matches 8 bases. Per germline, CDR1 SGHAT and CDR2 FQDESV (reference sequence). CDR3 size: 16 residues. V gave up 5 bases and J gave up 8 bases; unmatched junction bases: 14. The CDR3 loop is CASSVIPGQVRDEQFF. The CDR3 DNA sequence: TGTGCCAGCAGCGTGATCCCGGGACAGGTCCGGGATGAGCAGTTCTTC.

The chain has TRBV20-1 and TRBJ2-7; 12 nucleotides match TRBD2. The CDR3 totals 18 residues. The germline gives CDR1 DFQATT, CDR2 SNEGSKA (reference sequence). Trimming cost V 1 base and J 7 bases; bases outside gene matches: 17. CDR3 residues: CSARGLGLAGLPRREQYF. The CDR3 nucleotides read TGCAGTGCTAGAGGCCTAGGACTAGCGGGACTTCCCCGGAGGGAGCAGTACTTC.

This clonotype was counted a single time. The V and J genes are TRBV5-1 and TRBJ1-2; 7 positions agree with TRBD1. CDR1 is SGHRS, CDR2 YFSETQ, per germline. CDR3 length equals 18 residues. V lost 0 bases to trimming and J lost 1 base; unmatched junction nucleotides: 12. The CDR3 is CASSLAGTASGGNYGYTF. The DNA of the CDR3 is TGCGCCAGCAGCTTGGCCGGGACAGCGTCAGGAGGTAACTATGGCTACACCTTC.

This clonotype showed up just a few times. The CDR3 DNA is TGCGCCAGCAGCCCGGGACAGGGTAATGAAAAACTGTTTTTT. Translated, it gives CASSPGQGNEKLFF. V is TRBV4-1 and J is TRBJ1-4; 9 bases agree with TRBD1. J was trimmed by 4 bases and V by 4 bases; bases with no gene match: 1. This CDR3 comprises 14 residues. CDR1 is MGHRA and CDR2 is YSYEKL in the germline V gene.

For this clonotype: It may be a read error: a sequence one base away is much more abundant. The rearrangement links TRBV6-6 to TRBJ2-7; tentatively, D is TRBD2 (6 bases). Germline CDR1 reads MNHNY; CDR2 reads SVGAGI (reference sequence). The CDR3 spans 15 residues. With 0 bases removed from V and 4 bases from J, the gap between germline ends came to 13 bases. CDR3 in amino acids: CASSYSGPGDYEQYF. Here the CDR3 DNA reads TGTGCCAGCAGTTACTCGGGCCCGGGGGATTACGAGCAGTACTTC.

The V gene is TRBV12-3 or TRBV12-4, the J gene TRBJ1-2; D gene uncertain. Trimming cost V 8 bases and J 8 bases, with 15 bases left between them. This CDR3 has 12 residues. CDR3 sequence reads: CASVGLALGYTF. The CDR3, as DNA: TGTGCCAGCGTCGGACTCGCCCTCGGCTACACCTTC.

About this clonotype itself: The junction differs from germline at one of its ends, possibly a read error. V and J are TRBV4-3 and TRBJ2-1; 8 bases match TRBD1. In germline, CDR1 is LGHNA, CDR2 YSLEER. This CDR3 has 22 residues. This CDR3 reads CSSSQDDAGLDRGWSSYNEQFF. The CDR3 DNA is TGCTCCAGCAGCCAAGATGACGCCGGGTTAGACAGGGGCTGGAGCTCCTACAATGAGCAGTTCTTC.